Listed here is a single TCR beta chain. Only in-frame clones appear in the TCRdb table, and some are missing; sequencing was by immunoSEQ multiplex PCR. Of more than 9,000 clones listed, about 89% are singletons. This sample stems from a study of blood T cell repertoires in COVID-19. Study-level information: Samples of COVID-19 (acute and convalescent) were obtained from the United States, Italy and Spain.

V was clipped by 5 bases and J by 2 bases; unmatched bases: 9. Germline V gene data show CDR1 as SGHAT and CDR2 as FQNNGV. The CDR3 runs 15 residues. This sequence originates from an older woman with active COVID-19. The rearrangement uses TRBV11-2 and TRBJ2-7, with 7 bases matching TRBD1. The material sequenced was peripheral blood. In DNA, the CDR3 is TGTGCCAGCAGCCCCCAAATGACAGGGACCTACGAGCAGTACGTC. Translating gives CASSPQMTGTYEQYV.